The present TCR beta chain was sequenced within a study of T cells in tuberculosis. Sequenced by immunoSEQ multiplex PCR; TCRdb stores in-frame clones only, minus some. The sample has about 58,000 clones, 88% seen once. Study findings and constraints: The stringent gate may have excluded weak CD1B-GMM tetramer binders.

This CDR3 region has 12 residues. Germline CDR1 GTSNPN, CDR2 SVGIG (reference sequence). V dropped 7 bases and J dropped 1 base, with 10 bases sitting between them. Cells were sorted from thawed PBMC rested overnight and stained with GMM-loaded CD1B tetramer, viability dye and anti-CD3. CD1B tetramers were loaded with Rhodococcus equi-derived C32 glucose monomycolate. This receptor was identified in an adult woman with latent tuberculosis. J is TRBJ1-1 and V is TRBV30, with D perhaps matching TRBD1 (6 bases). The sample comprised CD1b-GMM tetramer-negative cells sorted from PBMCs. The CDR3 nucleotides read TGTGCCTCTGGACAGCCGAACACTGAAGCTTTCTTT. Protein sequence: CASGQPNTEAFF.